What follows are 5 T cell receptor beta chains derived from one specimen sequenced in a study of PD-L1 blockade in urothelial cancer. Repertoires were generated with immunoSEQ multiplex PCR, while TCRdb's copy carries only in-frame clones and drops some. The sample consists of tens of thousands of clones, around 90% of them appearing once. Sample: PBMCs, taken around atezolizumab (anti-PD-L1) treatment. The source is a man between 65 and 85 years old with urothelial cancer.

The chain links TRBV5-1 to TRBJ2-2, with TRBD2 identical over 13 bases. CDR1 and CDR2 from the germline V gene are SGHRS and YFSETQ. V shed 0 bases and J 6 bases; nucleotides not matched to a gene: 2. This CDR3 region has 16 residues. This CDR3 is CASSLATSGRPGELFF. The DNA for the CDR3 is TGCGCCAGCAGCTTGGCGACTAGCGGGAGGCCCGGGGAGCTGTTTTTT.

The chain links TRBV7-9 to TRBJ2-7; TRBD1 agrees at 10 bases. The CDR3 is 17 residues long. J was trimmed by 2 bases and V by 3 bases; bases with no gene match: 10. Germline V gene lookup returns CDR1 SEHNR and CDR2 FQNEAQ (reference sequence). CDR3 DNA: TGTGCCAGCAGCTTCCCTTTCGCGGGACAGGGGACCTACGAGCAGTACTTC. This encodes CASSFPFAGQGTYEQYF.

The rearrangement links TRBV2 to TRBJ1-1; D gene uncertain. The CDR3 length is 13 residues. The germline V gene encodes CDR1 SNHLY and CDR2 FYNNEI. With 0 bases removed from V and 1 base from J, the gap between germline ends came to 3 bases. CDR3 nucleotides: TGTGCCAGCAGTGAAGCCAGGAACACTGAAGCTTTCTTT. This encodes CASSEARNTEAFF.

The chain employs TRBV19 and TRBJ2-7; the D gene is possibly TRBD2 (6 bases). Trimming stripped 5 bases from V and 3 bases from J, with 14 bases between. Germline lookup yields CDR1 LNHDA and CDR2 SQIVND (reference sequence). The CDR3 spans 14 residues. The CDR3 coding sequence is TGTGCCAGTAGTCCGGGACTCTCCGACTACGAGCAGTACTTC. This gives the protein CASSPGLSDYEQYF.

This chain joins TRBV7-3 and TRBJ2-6; 10 nucleotides line up with TRBD1. J was trimmed by 0 bases and V by 2 bases; bases with no gene match: 16. This CDR3 has 22 amino acids. CDR1 and CDR2 from the germline V gene are SGHTA and FQGTGA. This CDR3 reads CASSLSLPGQGTLLSGANVLTF. CDR3 in DNA: TGTGCCAGCAGCTTATCCCTTCCGGGACAGGGGACGTTACTCTCTGGGGCCAACGTCCTGACTTTC.